This is a list of T cell receptor beta chains from one sample in a study of T-cell reconstitution after alpha-beta-depleted transplantation in children. Via MiXCR, TCRdb re-called the PCR reads, giving one row per CDR3 protein. The sample consists of around 500,000 distinct CDR3 sequences, under 15% of them appearing once. Sequences were derived from PBMCs from the stem cell graft donor, sampled from the stem cell graft. These receptors were obtained from a human donor who donated a stem cell graft to a child with combined immunodeficiency. The CDR3 runs from the conserved cysteine through the conserved F or W. A D gene is named only where the DNA matches it firmly. Expanded clones get a size class; other rows say once, few or many, or leave the size out.

size | J | D | V | DNA | CDR3
many | TRBJ2-5 | TRBD1 | TRBV12-3/TRBV12-4 | TGTGCCAGCAGTTTTAGGGGGCTAGAGACCCAGTACTTC | CASSFRGLETQYF
few | TRBJ2-1 | TRBD2 | TRBV20-1 | TGCAGTGCTAGAGCGAGCGGGGGCTACAATGAGCAGTTCTTC | CSARASGGYNEQFF
many | TRBJ2-6 | . | TRBV27 | TGTGCCAGCAGTTTATCGCCTCCGTCGGGGTTGGGGGCCAACGTCCTGACTTTC | CASSLSPPSGLGANVLTF
many | TRBJ2-4 | TRBD1 | TRBV11-2 | TGTGCCAGCAGCCTCCGACAGGGAATAAACATTCAGTACTTC | CASSLRQGINIQYF
. | TRBJ2-1 | TRBD2 | TRBV5-1 | TGCGCCAGCAGCTTGTTGCGGGAGGGCCGGTCCTCATACGAGCAGTTCTTC | CASSLLREGRSSYEQFF
. | TRBJ2-7 | . | TRBV4-2 | TGTGCCAGCAGCCAAGGGGACCTAGGGGGGAACGAGCAGTACTTC | CASSQGDLGGNEQYF
few | TRBJ2-5 | TRBD2 | TRBV7-8 | TGTGCCAGCAGCTCGGGACTAGCGGGCCGGTACCAAGAGACCCAGTACTTC | CASSSGLAGRYQETQYF
. | TRBJ2-7 | TRBD1 | TRBV28 | TGTGCCAGCAGACCCATAGGACAGGAGTGGATCGAGCAGTACTTC | CASRPIGQEWIEQYF
few | TRBJ2-1 | TRBD2 | TRBV20-1 | TGCAGTGCTGTCCGGACTAGCGGGAGCCTATCCTACAATGAGCAGTTCTTC | CSAVRTSGSLSYNEQFF
. | TRBJ2-5 | . | TRBV24-1 | TGTGCCACCAGTGATTTCGGCCAGGGGCAAGAGACCCAGTACTTC | CATSDFGQGQETQYF
many | TRBJ2-5 | TRBD2 | TRBV7-2 | TGTGCCAGCAGCTGGGGAGGGGCCGGGGAGACCCAGTACTTC | CASSWGGAGETQYF
many | TRBJ2-7 | TRBD1 | TRBV27 | TGTGCCAGCAGTTCCAGGGGGCTGGTCCCTTCCTACGAGCAGTACTTC | CASSSRGLVPSYEQYF
few | TRBJ2-7 | . | TRBV19 | TGTGCCAGTAGTATATCAGGGATCCACGAGCAGTACTTC | CASSISGIHEQYF
many | TRBJ1-1 | . | TRBV12-3/TRBV12-4 | TGTGCCAGCAGTTTGGCAGGGGCGACTGAAGCTTTCTTT | CASSLAGATEAFF
few | TRBJ1-4 | . | TRBV7-9 | TGTGCCAGCAGCTTAGCTCGGGGGCAGCTTAATGAAAAACTGTTTTTT | CASSLARGQLNEKLFF
. | TRBJ2-5 | TRBD2 | TRBV6-5 | TGTGCCAGCAGTTCCGACCATAGGACTAGCGGGAGAAAGACCCAGTACTTC | CASSSDHRTSGRKTQYF
. | TRBJ2-1 | . | TRBV6-1 | TGTGCCAGCAGTGTTTCGCTAGGGGGGACTCATACAATTGAGCAGTTCTTC | CASSVSLGGTHTIEQFF
few | TRBJ2-5 | . | TRBV15 | TGTGCCACCAGCAATGTGGGGGAGACCCAGTACTTC | CATSNVGETQYF
many | TRBJ2-7 | TRBD2 | TRBV29-1 | TGCAGCGTCCCGGGACTAGCGGGAGGAACCTACGAGCAGTACTTC | CSVPGLAGGTYEQYF